This T cell receptor beta chain was sequenced for a study of OX40 agonist ivuxolimab in advanced cancers. About the study: Patients received ivuxolimab, an agonistic anti-OX40 (CD134) antibody.

Only in-frame clones appear in the TCRdb table, and some are missing; sequencing was by immunoSEQ multiplex PCR. The sample records around 50,000 clones, roughly nine tenths being singletons. The CDR3 covers 14 residues. In germline, CDR1 is LGHNA, CDR2 YSLEER. The V end lost 4 bases, the J end lost 1 base, and 9 bases lay between the germline ends. The sequenced sample was CD4+ or CD8+ T cells sorted from blood, obtained in a trial of the OX40 agonist ivuxolimab. This chain joins TRBV4-3 and TRBJ2-3, with D possibly called TRBD1 or TRBD2 (5 bases each). This clonotype was obtained from an adult with an advanced solid tumor such as melanoma, head and neck, liver or kidney cancer. CDR3 loop: CASSRGPGTDTQYF. CDR3 nucleotides: TGCGCCAGCAGCCGGGGACCAGGCACAGATACGCAGTATTTT.